Below, one TCR beta chain is given with its context. The antigen remains unidentified. This sample was included in a study of siplizumab effects on memory and regulatory T cells. Findings and limits, study-wide: Siplizumab significantly lowered the alloreactive sequences that could be traced to unstimulated CD4+ memory cells. There appeared to be greater diversity in naive T cells than in memory cells, and naive T cells seemed major contributors to the alloresponse. Unstimulated subsets were the mapping target of only a minor fraction of alloreactive clones.

Every sample had some 100,000 of its TCR templates assayed. Generated by immunoSEQ multiplex PCR, the TCRdb table keeps only in-frame clones and is missing some. The sample contains roughly 100,000 clones, around 90% of which appear only once. The ends lost 4 bases at V and 4 bases at J; junction bases unmatched: 13. CDR3 size: 17 residues. Germline values: CDR1 SGHRS, CDR2 YFSETQ. Specimen: CD4+ T cells sorted from blood. This chain connects TRBV5-1 to TRBJ2-3; 9 nucleotides line up with TRBD2. The sequence came from a human donor in good health. CDR3 DNA: TGCGCCAGCAGCGGGTCGAAAGGGACTAGCATATCAGATACGCAGTATTTT. Its protein product is CASSGSKGTSISDTQYF.